Following are 14 T cell receptor beta chains from one sample sequenced in a study of identical twins. TCRdb passed the 5' RACE reads through MiXCR, listing each CDR3 protein once. This repertoire shows around 550,000 distinct CDR3 sequences, 12% to 15% found once; its top ten account for around 0.4%. In addition, the sample was reused for a study of yellow fever vaccine responses in identical twins.

The sequencing input was CD4+ T cells sorted from blood. These receptors all come from a woman under 30 in good health.

This clonotype appeared a few times. The chain combines TRBV24-1 with TRBJ2-3, with D hard to call. CDR3 size: 14 residues. The germline gives CDR1 KGHDR, CDR2 SFDVKD. V lost 4 bases and J 2 bases, leaving 9 bases between the germline ends. The CDR3 DNA is TGTGCCACCAGTGACCTGGTAGACACAGATACGCAGTATTTT. It specifies CATSDLVDTDTQYF.

There are a few counts of this clonotype. V and J are TRBV12-3 or TRBV12-4 and TRBJ2-7, with 12 bases lining up with TRBD2. The CDR3 spans 16 residues. V shed 4 bases, J shed 3 bases, and the junction held 7 bases outside the gene matches. CDR3 loop: CASSYVGLAGNYEQYF. In DNA form, the CDR3 reads TGTGCCAGCAGTTACGTAGGACTAGCGGGGAACTACGAGCAGTACTTC.

CDR3 amino acids: CASKGWGRSYEQYF. The CDR3 region has the DNA TGTGCCAGCAAAGGGTGGGGCCGATCCTACGAGCAGTACTTC. This chain links TRBV28 with TRBJ2-7, with D tentatively TRBD1 (5 bases). CDR3 length equals 14 residues. Trimming removed 7 bases from V and 1 base from J, with 14 bases in between. CDR1 and CDR2 from the germline V gene are MDHEN and SYDVKM.

This clonotype occurred a few times. The rearrangement joins TRBV12-3 or TRBV12-4 to TRBJ2-2; 12 bases match TRBD2. The CDR3 has 16 residues. V was clipped by 3 bases and J by 7 bases; unmatched bases: 6. CDR3 sequence (DNA): TGTGCCAGCAGTTTGCTAGCGGGAGGGCGGAACGGGGAGCTGTTTTTT. Encoded protein: CASSLLAGGRNGELFF.

The rearrangement uses TRBV12-3 or TRBV12-4 and TRBJ1-5, with D uncertain. The CDR3 spans 15 residues. V lost 7 bases, J lost 0 bases, and 13 bases lay in between. CDR3 region: CASMSGDYSNQPQHF. CDR3 coding DNA: TGTGCCAGCATGAGCGGAGACTATAGCAATCAGCCCCAGCATTTT.

The genes are TRBV3-1 and TRBJ2-3; no reliable D call. Trimming stripped 1 base from V and 0 bases from J, with 11 bases between. The CDR3 length is 16 residues. Per germline, CDR1 LGHDT and CDR2 YNNKEL (reference sequence). CDR3 sequence: CASSQAILGSTDTQYF. The DNA for the CDR3 is TGTGCCAGCAGCCAAGCAATTCTAGGAAGCACAGATACGCAGTATTTT.

The V gene is TRBV10-3, the J gene TRBJ2-3, with a possible D match to TRBD2 (6 bases). The CDR3 loop spans 16 amino acids. Germline V gene data show CDR1 as ENHRY and CDR2 as SYGVKD. V was trimmed by 3 bases and J by 2 bases, leaving 15 bases between them. In DNA form, the CDR3 reads TGTGCCATCAGTGATCTTGGGGGAGGACCCACAGATACGCAGTATTTT. Residues: CAISDLGGGPTDTQYF.

The chain uses TRBV2 and TRBJ2-5; 7 bases are a match to TRBD1. This CDR3 spans 13 amino acids. J gave up 1 base and V 8 bases, and 4 bases lay outside the gene matches. CDR1 and CDR2 (germline): SNHLY, FYNNEI. CDR3 protein: CASHRDSQETQYF. CDR3 DNA sequence: TGTGCCAGCCACCGGGACAGCCAAGAGACCCAGTACTTC.

V and J are TRBV12-3 or TRBV12-4 and TRBJ1-1, with TRBD1 identical over 7 bases. The CDR3 runs 14 residues. V dropped 4 bases and J dropped 2; count of bases not matched to a gene: 4. DNA of the CDR3: TGTGCCAGCAGTTATACAGGGGCCAACACTGAAGCTTTCTTT. This gives the protein CASSYTGANTEAFF.

This clonotype has just a few counts. The V and J genes are TRBV7-9 and TRBJ2-5; D tentatively fits TRBD1 or TRBD2 (6 bases each). The CDR3 is made up of 14 amino acids. Per germline, CDR1 SEHNR and CDR2 FQNEAQ (reference sequence). V lost 2 bases and J 5 bases, leaving 12 bases between the germline ends. The CDR3 reads CASSLWGALETQYF. The CDR3 coding sequence is TGTGCCAGCAGCTTATGGGGGGCTTTGGAGACCCAGTACTTC.

J is TRBJ2-5 and V is TRBV5-6; D could derive from TRBD1 or TRBD2 (5 bases each). CDR1 is SGHDT, CDR2 YYEEEE, per germline. V dropped 6 bases and J dropped 3 bases, with 12 bases sitting between them. The length of the CDR3 is 13 residues. The CDR3 nucleotides are TGTGCCAGCAACTACGGGGCGGAAGAGACCCAGTACTTC. Protein sequence: CASNYGAEETQYF.

The V and J genes are TRBV10-2 and TRBJ2-3; D call uncertain. With 5 bases removed from V and 4 bases from J, the gap between germline ends came to 7 bases. Per germline, CDR1 WSHSY and CDR2 SAAADI. This CDR3 has 12 residues. The CDR3 DNA reads as TGCGCCAGCAGTCCCATGGCAGATACGCAGTATTTT. Translating gives CASSPMADTQYF.

This clonotype showed up just a few times. The V and J genes are TRBV5-1 and TRBJ2-7; 14 nucleotides match TRBD2. Germline V gene sequence: CDR1 SGHRS, CDR2 YFSETQ. J lost 6 bases, V lost 4 bases, and 3 bases had no gene match. The CDR3 sequence is 14 residues long. CDR3 in DNA: TGCGCCAGCAGCATGGGACTAGCGGGAGCCGAGCAGTACTTC. Protein sequence: CASSMGLAGAEQYF.

This clonotype was counted between two and nine times. V is TRBV7-2 and J is TRBJ2-7; a weak D match, TRBD2 (6 bases). This CDR3 is 13 amino acids long. CDR1 is SGHTA and CDR2 is FQGNSA in the germline V gene. V dropped 2 bases and J dropped 3 bases, with 8 bases sitting between them. The chain's CDR3 is CASSLRTIYEQYF. DNA of the CDR3: TGTGCCAGCAGCTTAAGGACTATCTACGAGCAGTACTTC.